Sequencing of this TCR beta chain was carried out in a study of CD8+ T cells in alopecia areata. Across the whole study: Tofacitinib ran for 6 to 18 months before 6 months off drug.

Whole-study findings and limits: Under tofacitinib, fewer expanded CD8+ clones appeared among the top 100 scalp clones. A large proportion of expanded lesional clones were detected persisting in scalp and blood during tofacitinib.

This sample's treatment: oral pan-JAK inhibitor, 5-10 mg twice daily. Sorting of CD4+ and CD8+ T cells was performed on PBMCs. cDNA reverse transcribed from extracted RNA served as the sequencing template. Method: immunoSEQ multiplex PCR; TCRdb's copy keeps in-frame clones and lacks some. The sample has roughly 64,000 clones, under 60% seen once. The CDR3 is 10 amino acids. V shed 4 bases and J shed 10 bases, with 10 bases lying between them. Germline V gene sequence: CDR1 SQVTM, CDR2 ANQGSEA. With regard to this clone: Its antigen is unidentified.

The sample here was CD8+ T cells sorted from blood, taken at approximately week 37, from a patient treated with tofacitinib. This receptor was identified in a human donor with alopecia areata. The chain recombines TRBV29-1 with TRBJ1-1; D gene unclear. This CDR3 is CSVVLAGAFF. The CDR3 DNA is TGCAGCGTTGTCCTGGCGGGAGCTTTCTTT.